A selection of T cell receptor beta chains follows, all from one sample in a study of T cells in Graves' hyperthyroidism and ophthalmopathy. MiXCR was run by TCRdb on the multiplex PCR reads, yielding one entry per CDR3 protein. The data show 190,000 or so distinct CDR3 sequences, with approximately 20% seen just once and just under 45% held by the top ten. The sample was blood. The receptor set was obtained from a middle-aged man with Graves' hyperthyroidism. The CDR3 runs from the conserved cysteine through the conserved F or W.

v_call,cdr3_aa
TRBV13,CASSPTGGTLYEQYF
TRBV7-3,CASSQGSGGNEKLFF
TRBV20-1,CSARDRTSGGHFSYEQYF
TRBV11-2,CASSRNRAPEGETQYF
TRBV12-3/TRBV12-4,CASQSTSGGIVYEQYF
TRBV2,CASRTRDRSSYEQYF
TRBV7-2,CASSLFGDMNTQYF
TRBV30,CAWTQGASTDTQHF
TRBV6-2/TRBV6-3,CASSHLRWTGANVLTF
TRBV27,CASKSSLAGGNTYEQYF
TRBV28,CASRPGLAGGLEQYF
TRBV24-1,CATSDHREETQYF
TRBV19,CASSMNGQNYGYTF
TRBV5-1,CASSFSAGANTEAFF
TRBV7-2,CASSGGATNEKLFF
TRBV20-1,CSAWGQGEPFF
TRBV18,CASSPAGGREKLFF
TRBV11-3,CASSFSAANGELFF
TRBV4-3,CASSPHRRSSYEQYF
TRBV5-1,CASSLGITNTGELFF
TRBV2,CASSLTGGEGEAFF
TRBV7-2,CASSPSGVNSPLHF
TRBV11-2,CASSLGGRGTEAFF
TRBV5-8,CASREDRDTEAFF
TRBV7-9,CASSFLSSGNTIYF
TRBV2,CASSELAQETQYF
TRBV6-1,CASSPQGADNQPQHF
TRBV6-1,CASSEAGNQLQHF
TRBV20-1,CSAPRDNFYGYTF
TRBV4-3,CASSHMGQGVEQYF
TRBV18,CASSPPAGTGYNEQFF
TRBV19,CASSTFKNRPQHF
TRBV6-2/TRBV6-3,CASSLLAGASTDTQYF
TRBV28,CASSQPGTGNVEQFF
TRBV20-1,CSASVATGALSEQYF
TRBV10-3,CAIRSGTDHYEQYF
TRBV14,CASSQVTGGHNEQFF
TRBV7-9,CASSLRGQGATNEKLFF
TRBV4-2,CASSQPGQGAVEQYF
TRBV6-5,CASSYVTGQDTQYF
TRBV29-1,CSVDQGYEQYF